This T cell receptor beta chain was sequenced during a study of blood T cell repertoires in COVID-19. Study background: PBMCs, B-cell-depleted T cells, or T cells were the source of the cDNA or gDNA that made up the material.

This CDR3 has 17 amino acids. The V gene end was trimmed by 4 bases and the J gene end by 3 bases; junction bases not matched to a gene: 9. The V gene's germline CDR1 is MGHRA and CDR2 YSYEKL. Repertoires were generated with immunoSEQ multiplex PCR, while TCRdb's copy carries only in-frame clones and drops some. The table records around 180,000 clones, approximately 86% of them present only once. Sequences were obtained from peripheral blood. The chain uses TRBV4-1 and TRBJ1-1, with TRBD1 matching 12 bases. The sequence was collected from a man in his 70s with active or convalescent COVID-19. CDR3 coding DNA: TGCGCCAGCAGCCCTATTGGGACAGGGGGCTGGCACACTGAAGCTTTCTTT. This gives the protein CASSPIGTGGWHTEAFF.